This T cell receptor (beta chain) was observed in a study of OX40 agonist ivuxolimab in advanced cancers. General study results and limits: Doses of 0.1 to 3.0 mg/kg were accompanied by clonal expansion of CD4+ and CD8+ blood T cells by week 6. The mean number of expanded clones was higher in CD8+ T cells than in CD4+.

In the case of this clone: Antigen specificity is unknown.

Trimming removed 11 bases from V and 0 bases from J, with 28 bases in between. The CDR3 is made up of 18 amino acids. From germline, CDR1 is SEHNR and CDR2 FQNEAQ (reference sequence). Clones were sequenced by immunoSEQ multiplex PCR, and TCRdb holds only the in-frame ones, with some missing. The table includes about 19,000 clones, 65% to 85% detected once. The rearrangement links TRBV7-9 to TRBJ1-2; D remains ambiguous. The input for sequencing was CD4+ or CD8+ T cells sorted from blood, taken in a trial of the OX40 agonist ivuxolimab. This receptor was taken from an adult with an advanced solid tumor such as melanoma, head and neck, liver or kidney cancer. The DNA of the CDR3 is TGTGCCGCTACCCCGTCGGAGGACCGCCTAATAGCTAACTATGGCTACACCTTC. It yields the protein CAATPSEDRLIANYGYTF.